These T cell receptor beta chains were read from a single sample in a study of T cell responses to AZD1222 COVID-19 vaccine. The method was immunoSEQ multiplex PCR; TCRdb's version includes in-frame clones alone and lacks a portion of them. The repertoire consists of around 70,000 clones, with 85% occurring once and the leading ten covering over 20%. The specimen was peripheral blood, collected on day 0 of AZD1222 vaccination. These receptors were obtained from an adult in good health. Each CDR3 is given with its conserved first and last residue. D genes are given only for firm matches. Expanded clones get a size class; other rows say once, few or many, or leave the size out.

j_call: TRBJ1-2
clone_size: NA
v_call: TRBV19
d_call: TRBD1
cdr3_aa: CASSPQTGDRGTF
cdr3_nt: TGTGCCAGTAGCCCACAGACAGGCGACAGGGGCACCTTC

j_call: TRBJ1-2
clone_size: NA
v_call: TRBV11-2
d_call: NA
cdr3_aa: CASSLVGQLDGYTF
cdr3_nt: TGTGCCAGCAGCTTAGTCGGACAGCTAGATGGCTACACCTTC

j_call: TRBJ1-1
clone_size: NA
v_call: TRBV5-1
d_call: NA
cdr3_aa: CASSLDPGNTEAFF
cdr3_nt: TGCGCCAGCAGCTTGGACCCGGGGAACACTGAAGCTTTCTTT

j_call: TRBJ2-7
clone_size: NA
v_call: TRBV18
d_call: NA
cdr3_aa: CASSTWGSYEQYF
cdr3_nt: TGTGCCAGCTCCACTTGGGGCTCCTACGAGCAGTACTTC

j_call: TRBJ1-2
clone_size: NA
v_call: TRBV18
d_call: TRBD1
cdr3_aa: CASSPGTANYGYTF
cdr3_nt: TGTGCCAGCTCACCGGGGACAGCCAACTATGGCTACACCTTC

j_call: TRBJ2-4
clone_size: NA
v_call: TRBV10-2
d_call: TRBD2
cdr3_aa: CASSLSGSGNIQYF
cdr3_nt: TGCGCCAGCAGTCTGAGCGGGAGTGGAAACATTCAGTACTTC

j_call: TRBJ1-1
clone_size: NA
v_call: TRBV5-1
d_call: NA
cdr3_aa: CASSPGGYRNTEAFF
cdr3_nt: TGCGCCAGCAGCCCGGGGGGGTACAGGAACACTGAAGCTTTCTTT

j_call: TRBJ1-1
clone_size: once
v_call: TRBV11-2
d_call: NA
cdr3_aa: CASSLDGRRGGTEAFF
cdr3_nt: TGTGCCAGCAGCTTAGATGGGAGGAGGGGAGGGACTGAAGCTTTCTTT

j_call: TRBJ2-6
clone_size: NA
v_call: TRBV2
d_call: NA
cdr3_aa: CASSGWDPESGANVLTF
cdr3_nt: TGTGCCAGCAGTGGATGGGACCCCGAATCTGGGGCCAACGTCCTGACTTTC

j_call: TRBJ1-1
clone_size: NA
v_call: TRBV18
d_call: NA
cdr3_aa: CASSSRGGRTEAFF
cdr3_nt: TGTGCCAGCTCCTCCCGAGGGGGGAGGACTGAAGCTTTCTTT

j_call: TRBJ2-7
clone_size: NA
v_call: TRBV27
d_call: TRBD1
cdr3_aa: CASRVIGGTGRYEQYF
cdr3_nt: TGTGCCAGCAGAGTTATAGGTGGGACAGGGCGGTACGAGCAGTACTTC

j_call: TRBJ2-1
clone_size: NA
v_call: TRBV5-1
d_call: TRBD2
cdr3_aa: CASSLELAGLAHYNEQFF
cdr3_nt: TGCGCCAGCAGCTTGGAACTAGCGGGCCTTGCCCATTACAATGAGCAGTTCTTC

j_call: TRBJ2-7
clone_size: once
v_call: TRBV10-3
d_call: NA
cdr3_aa: CAISGAGISEQYF
cdr3_nt: TGTGCCATCAGTGGAGCAGGGATCTCCGAGCAGTACTTC

j_call: TRBJ1-1
clone_size: NA
v_call: TRBV28
d_call: NA
cdr3_aa: CASSLGVSTEAFF
cdr3_nt: TGTGCCAGCAGTTTGGGGGTGTCCACTGAAGCTTTCTTT

j_call: TRBJ2-3
clone_size: once
v_call: TRBV15
d_call: TRBD2
cdr3_aa: CATSRTSGGSPSTDTQYF
cdr3_nt: TGTGCCACCAGCCGTACTAGCGGGGGGTCCCCTAGCACAGATACGCAGTATTTT

j_call: TRBJ2-1
clone_size: NA
v_call: TRBV19
d_call: NA
cdr3_aa: CASSKRTDTYNEQFF
cdr3_nt: TGTGCCAGCTCAAAGAGGACGGATACCTACAATGAGCAGTTCTTC

j_call: TRBJ1-1
clone_size: NA
v_call: TRBV7-9
d_call: TRBD1
cdr3_aa: CASSSRDRVNTEAFF
cdr3_nt: TGTGCCAGCAGCTCCAGGGACAGGGTGAACACTGAAGCTTTCTTT

j_call: TRBJ2-7
clone_size: NA
v_call: TRBV30
d_call: TRBD1
cdr3_aa: CAWTVGGQGVYEQYF
cdr3_nt: TGTGCCTGGACCGTTGGAGGACAGGGGGTATACGAGCAGTACTTC

j_call: TRBJ1-2
clone_size: NA
v_call: TRBV29-1
d_call: NA
cdr3_aa: CSVDRANGYTF
cdr3_nt: TGCAGCGTTGACAGGGCTAATGGCTACACCTTC

j_call: TRBJ1-1
clone_size: NA
v_call: TRBV6-6
d_call: NA
cdr3_aa: CASSLPSGGRGSTEAFF
cdr3_nt: TGTGCCAGCAGTCTCCCCTCCGGGGGGAGAGGGAGCACTGAAGCTTTCTTT

j_call: TRBJ2-2
clone_size: few
v_call: TRBV4-2
d_call: TRBD2
cdr3_aa: CASSQGLTNTGELFF
cdr3_nt: TGTGCCAGCAGCCAGGGACTAACAAACACCGGGGAGCTGTTTTTT

j_call: TRBJ1-4
clone_size: NA
v_call: TRBV6-5
d_call: NA
cdr3_aa: CASSYSKARGSEKLFF
cdr3_nt: TGTGCCAGCAGTTACTCGAAGGCCCGGGGGAGTGAAAAACTGTTTTTT

j_call: TRBJ2-7
clone_size: NA
v_call: TRBV10-2
d_call: NA
cdr3_aa: CASTQAGSSYEQYF
cdr3_nt: TGCGCCAGCACCCAAGCGGGCTCTTCCTACGAGCAGTACTTC

j_call: TRBJ2-2
clone_size: once
v_call: TRBV10-1
d_call: NA
cdr3_aa: CASSERTVSGELFF
cdr3_nt: TGCGCCAGCAGTGAGAGGACAGTCTCCGGGGAGCTGTTTTTT

j_call: TRBJ1-2
clone_size: many
v_call: TRBV19
d_call: NA
cdr3_aa: CASSIPGYGYTF
cdr3_nt: TGTGCCAGTAGTATCCCAGGATATGGCTACACCTTC

j_call: TRBJ1-5
clone_size: once
v_call: TRBV6-1
d_call: NA
cdr3_aa: CASSEGMGDQPQHF
cdr3_nt: TGTGCCAGCAGTGAAGGAATGGGGGATCAGCCCCAGCATTTT

j_call: TRBJ1-2
clone_size: NA
v_call: TRBV3-1/TRBV3-2
d_call: NA
cdr3_aa: CASSQPGEHYGYTF
cdr3_nt: TGTGCCAGCAGCCAACCGGGAGAGCACTATGGCTACACCTTC

j_call: TRBJ1-2
clone_size: NA
v_call: TRBV5-4
d_call: NA
cdr3_aa: CASSLAGGYTF
cdr3_nt: TGTGCCAGCAGCTTGGCGGGTGGCTACACCTTC

j_call: TRBJ2-7
clone_size: NA
v_call: TRBV3-1/TRBV3-2
d_call: NA
cdr3_aa: CASSQGPAGKYEQYF
cdr3_nt: TGTGCCAGCAGCCAAGGTCCTGCGGGGAAGTACGAGCAGTACTTC

j_call: TRBJ2-1
clone_size: NA
v_call: TRBV6-5
d_call: NA
cdr3_aa: CASTESNYNEQFF
cdr3_nt: TGTGCCAGCACAGAATCAAACTACAATGAGCAGTTCTTC

j_call: TRBJ1-1
clone_size: once
v_call: TRBV7-8
d_call: NA
cdr3_aa: CASSREMNTEAFF
cdr3_nt: TGTGCCAGCAGCAGGGAAATGAACACTGAAGCTTTCTTT

j_call: TRBJ2-2
clone_size: NA
v_call: TRBV11-2
d_call: NA
cdr3_aa: CASSLVGGPGELFF
cdr3_nt: TGTGCCAGCAGCTTAGTGGGGGGTCCCGGGGAGCTGTTTTTT

j_call: TRBJ2-1
clone_size: few
v_call: TRBV6-5
d_call: TRBD2
cdr3_aa: CASRRTSGSFGEQFF
cdr3_nt: TGTGCCAGCAGAAGGACTAGCGGGAGTTTTGGTGAGCAGTTCTTC

j_call: TRBJ2-3
clone_size: NA
v_call: TRBV11-2
d_call: TRBD1
cdr3_aa: CASSFTGGDTQYF
cdr3_nt: TGTGCCAGCAGCTTTACAGGGGGCGATACGCAGTATTTT

j_call: TRBJ1-6
clone_size: NA
v_call: TRBV7-3
d_call: NA
cdr3_aa: CASSLNRSPLHF
cdr3_nt: TGTGCCAGCAGCCTAAATAGGTCACCCCTCCACTTT

j_call: TRBJ1-1
clone_size: few
v_call: TRBV11-3
d_call: NA
cdr3_aa: CASSLGQGAFF
cdr3_nt: TGTGCCAGCAGCTTGGGGCAGGGCGCTTTCTTT

j_call: TRBJ2-3
clone_size: NA
v_call: TRBV27
d_call: NA
cdr3_aa: CASSLTAALTDTQYF
cdr3_nt: TGTGCCAGCAGTTTAACAGCGGCCCTCACAGATACGCAGTATTTT

j_call: TRBJ2-5
clone_size: NA
v_call: TRBV19
d_call: TRBD2
cdr3_aa: CASSLPPGGALETQYF
cdr3_nt: TGTGCCAGTAGTTTACCTCCCGGGGGGGCGCTGGAGACCCAGTACTTC

j_call: TRBJ2-5
clone_size: NA
v_call: TRBV5-1
d_call: NA
cdr3_aa: CASSDGTWETQYF
cdr3_nt: TGCGCCAGCAGCGACGGGACGTGGGAGACCCAGTACTTC

j_call: TRBJ1-5
clone_size: NA
v_call: TRBV6-5
d_call: NA
cdr3_aa: CASSYGANLSNQPQHF
cdr3_nt: TGTGCCAGCAGTTACGGCGCGAACCTTAGCAATCAGCCCCAGCATTTT

j_call: TRBJ2-2
clone_size: NA
v_call: TRBV19
d_call: TRBD1
cdr3_aa: CASSPRRGTETNTGELFF
cdr3_nt: TGTGCCAGTAGTCCACGGAGAGGGACAGAAACGAACACCGGGGAGCTGTTTTTT

j_call: TRBJ2-7
clone_size: NA
v_call: TRBV7-9
d_call: NA
cdr3_aa: CASSYPGARGYEQYF
cdr3_nt: TGTGCCAGCAGCTATCCCGGGGCGCGCGGCTACGAGCAGTACTTC

j_call: TRBJ2-1
clone_size: NA
v_call: TRBV6-1
d_call: TRBD2
cdr3_aa: CASSEGVAGGPEPHNEQFF
cdr3_nt: TGTGCCAGCAGTGAAGGGGTAGCGGGGGGGCCAGAACCCCACAATGAGCAGTTCTTC

j_call: TRBJ1-2
clone_size: NA
v_call: TRBV6-5
d_call: NA
cdr3_aa: CASWGGGGYTF
cdr3_nt: TGTGCCAGCTGGGGCGGAGGTGGCTACACCTTC

j_call: TRBJ2-1
clone_size: NA
v_call: TRBV9
d_call: NA
cdr3_aa: CASSPLAPRTYEQFF
cdr3_nt: TGTGCCAGCAGCCCCCTCGCACCCCGGACGTATGAGCAGTTCTTC

j_call: TRBJ2-1
clone_size: NA
v_call: TRBV5-6
d_call: NA
cdr3_aa: CASRKSGTEQFF
cdr3_nt: TGTGCCAGCAGAAAGAGCGGGACAGAGCAGTTCTTC

j_call: TRBJ2-1
clone_size: NA
v_call: TRBV6-5
d_call: NA
cdr3_aa: CASSYSRPGYNEQFF
cdr3_nt: TGTGCCAGCAGTTACTCGAGACCCGGATACAATGAGCAGTTCTTC

j_call: TRBJ2-1
clone_size: NA
v_call: TRBV5-1
d_call: NA
cdr3_aa: CASSLSPPANEQFF
cdr3_nt: TGCGCCAGCAGCTTGTCACCCCCGGCCAATGAGCAGTTCTTC

j_call: TRBJ2-6
clone_size: NA
v_call: TRBV5-1
d_call: TRBD1
cdr3_aa: CASSFPGTGGSGANVLTF
cdr3_nt: TGCGCCAGCAGCTTCCCAGGGACAGGGGGATCAGGGGCCAACGTCCTGACTTTC

j_call: TRBJ2-7
clone_size: NA
v_call: TRBV29-1
d_call: NA
cdr3_aa: CSVEDLAEQYF
cdr3_nt: TGCAGCGTTGAAGATCTGGCCGAGCAGTACTTC

j_call: TRBJ1-3
clone_size: NA
v_call: TRBV30
d_call: TRBD1
cdr3_aa: CAWSGGQGSSGNTIYF
cdr3_nt: TGTGCCTGGAGCGGGGGACAGGGAAGCTCTGGAAACACCATATATTTT

j_call: TRBJ2-5
clone_size: NA
v_call: TRBV7-9
d_call: NA
cdr3_aa: CASSSSRHQGETQYF
cdr3_nt: TGTGCCAGCAGCTCAAGTAGACACCAAGGAGAGACCCAGTACTTC

j_call: TRBJ2-2
clone_size: NA
v_call: TRBV6-5
d_call: TRBD2
cdr3_aa: CASSWTSGRYTGELFF
cdr3_nt: TGTGCCAGCAGTTGGACTAGCGGGAGGTACACCGGGGAGCTGTTTTTT

j_call: TRBJ2-2
clone_size: once
v_call: TRBV24-1
d_call: NA
cdr3_aa: CATSVTSDTGELFF
cdr3_nt: TGTGCCACCAGTGTCACTTCAGACACCGGGGAGCTGTTTTTT

j_call: TRBJ1-6
clone_size: NA
v_call: TRBV4-2
d_call: NA
cdr3_aa: CASSRAGLPLHF
cdr3_nt: TGTGCCAGCAGCCGAGCAGGTTTGCCCCTCCACTTT

j_call: TRBJ2-7
clone_size: NA
v_call: TRBV19
d_call: NA
cdr3_aa: CARLLAGANEQYF
cdr3_nt: TGTGCCAGGCTCTTGGCAGGGGCAAACGAGCAGTACTTC

j_call: TRBJ1-4
clone_size: NA
v_call: TRBV27
d_call: NA
cdr3_aa: CASSTWGGVGEKLFF
cdr3_nt: TGTGCCAGCAGTACCTGGGGGGGGGTGGGTGAAAAACTGTTTTTT

j_call: TRBJ2-1
clone_size: NA
v_call: TRBV5-1
d_call: NA
cdr3_aa: CASSPDNSYNEQFF
cdr3_nt: TGCGCCAGCAGCCCCGACAACTCCTACAATGAGCAGTTCTTC

j_call: TRBJ1-6
clone_size: NA
v_call: TRBV27
d_call: NA
cdr3_aa: CASSQRANSPLHF
cdr3_nt: TGTGCCAGCAGCCAGCGTGCGAATTCACCCCTCCACTTT

j_call: TRBJ1-1
clone_size: NA
v_call: TRBV9
d_call: NA
cdr3_aa: CASSVATGDEAFF
cdr3_nt: TGTGCCAGCAGCGTAGCCACAGGAGATGAAGCTTTCTTT